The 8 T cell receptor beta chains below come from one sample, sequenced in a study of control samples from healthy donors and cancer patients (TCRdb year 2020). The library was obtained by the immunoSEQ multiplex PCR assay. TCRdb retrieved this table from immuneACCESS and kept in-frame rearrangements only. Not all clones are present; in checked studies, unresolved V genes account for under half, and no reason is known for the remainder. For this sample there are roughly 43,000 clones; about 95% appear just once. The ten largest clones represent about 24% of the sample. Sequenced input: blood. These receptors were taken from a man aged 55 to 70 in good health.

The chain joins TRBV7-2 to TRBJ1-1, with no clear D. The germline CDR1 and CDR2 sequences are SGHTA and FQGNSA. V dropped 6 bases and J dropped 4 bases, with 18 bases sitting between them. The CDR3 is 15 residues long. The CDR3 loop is CASRLEAFGSTEAFF. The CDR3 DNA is TGTGCCAGCAGACTCGAGGCCTTTGGAAGCACTGAAGCTTTCTTT.

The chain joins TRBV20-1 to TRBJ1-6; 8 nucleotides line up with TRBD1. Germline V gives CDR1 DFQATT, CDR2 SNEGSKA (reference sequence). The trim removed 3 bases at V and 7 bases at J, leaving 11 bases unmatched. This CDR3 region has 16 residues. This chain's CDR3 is CSASVPQQGVNSPLHF. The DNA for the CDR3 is TGCAGTGCTAGTGTACCCCAACAGGGGGTAAATTCACCCCTCCACTTT.

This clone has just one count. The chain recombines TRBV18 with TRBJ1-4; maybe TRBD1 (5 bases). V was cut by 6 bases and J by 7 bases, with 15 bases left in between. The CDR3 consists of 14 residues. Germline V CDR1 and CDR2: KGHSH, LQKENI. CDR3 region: CASSPGPGGEKLFF. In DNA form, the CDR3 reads TGTGCCAGCTCTCCGGGACCGGGGGGTGAAAAACTGTTTTTT.

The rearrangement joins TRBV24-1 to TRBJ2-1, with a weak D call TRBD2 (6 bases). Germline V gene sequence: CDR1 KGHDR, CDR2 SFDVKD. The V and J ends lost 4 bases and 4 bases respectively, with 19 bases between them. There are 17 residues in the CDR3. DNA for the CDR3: TGTGCCACCAGTGACCGCCAGTGGAGCGGGCCTTACAATGAGCAGTTCTTC. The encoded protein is CATSDRQWSGPYNEQFF.

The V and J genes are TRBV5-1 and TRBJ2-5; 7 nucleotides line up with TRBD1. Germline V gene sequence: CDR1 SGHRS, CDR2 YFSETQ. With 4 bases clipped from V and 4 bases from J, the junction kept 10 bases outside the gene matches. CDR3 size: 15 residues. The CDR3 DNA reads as TGCGCCAGCAGCCCAGGCGAGGGGGCTGTAGAGACCCAGTACTTC. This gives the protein CASSPGEGAVETQYF.

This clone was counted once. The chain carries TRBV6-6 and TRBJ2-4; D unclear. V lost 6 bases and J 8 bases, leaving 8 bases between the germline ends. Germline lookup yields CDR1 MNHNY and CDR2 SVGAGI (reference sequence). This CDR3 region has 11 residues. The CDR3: CASSLADIQYF. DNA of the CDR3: TGTGCCAGCAGCCTGGCGGACATTCAGTACTTC.

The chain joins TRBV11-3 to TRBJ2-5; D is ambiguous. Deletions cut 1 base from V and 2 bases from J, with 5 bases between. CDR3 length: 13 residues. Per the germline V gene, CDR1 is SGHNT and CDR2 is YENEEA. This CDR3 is CASSLGGQETQYF. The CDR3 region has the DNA TGTGCCAGCAGCTTAGGAGGTCAAGAGACCCAGTACTTC.

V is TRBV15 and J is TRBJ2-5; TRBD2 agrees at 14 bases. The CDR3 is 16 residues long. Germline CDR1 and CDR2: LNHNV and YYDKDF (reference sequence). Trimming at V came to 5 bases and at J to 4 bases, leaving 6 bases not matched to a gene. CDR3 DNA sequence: TGTGCCACCAGCTCCGGGACTAGCGGGAGTGGAGAGACCCAGTACTTC. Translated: CATSSGTSGSGETQYF.